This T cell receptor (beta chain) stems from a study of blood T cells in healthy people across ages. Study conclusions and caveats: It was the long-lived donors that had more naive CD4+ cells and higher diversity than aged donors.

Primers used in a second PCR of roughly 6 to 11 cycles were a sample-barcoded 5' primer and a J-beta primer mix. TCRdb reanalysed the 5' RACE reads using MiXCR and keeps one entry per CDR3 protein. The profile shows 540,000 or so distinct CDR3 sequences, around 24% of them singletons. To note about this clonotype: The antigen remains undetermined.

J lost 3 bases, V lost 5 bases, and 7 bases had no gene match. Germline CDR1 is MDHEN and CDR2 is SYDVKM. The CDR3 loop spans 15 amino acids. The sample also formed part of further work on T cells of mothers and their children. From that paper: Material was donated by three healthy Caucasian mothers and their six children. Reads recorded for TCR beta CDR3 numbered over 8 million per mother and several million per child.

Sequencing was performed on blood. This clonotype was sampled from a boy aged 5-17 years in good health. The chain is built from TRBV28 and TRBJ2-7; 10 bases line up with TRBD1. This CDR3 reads CASSTFRDRGYEQYF. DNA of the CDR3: TGTGCCAGCAGTACCTTCCGGGACAGGGGCTACGAGCAGTACTTC.